This T cell receptor beta chain was captured in a study of spatial heterogeneity in lung cancer. Overall study: Detection consistently captured more beta-chain sequences than alpha-chain sequences. Combinations of a unique TCR and a UMI were tallied in raw reads, and on average each appeared more than ten times.

The ends lost 0 bases at V and 0 bases at J; junction bases unmatched: 10. The CDR3 has 19 amino acids. As for time point: sample taken at primary tumor resection. Whole RNA obtained from tumor, nontumor lung or frozen PBMC underwent sequencing without sorting. Donors were 72 untreated early-stage non-small cell lung cancer patients. TCRdb fed the 5' RACE reads into MiXCR, producing one record per CDR3 protein. The table has 75,000 to 85,000 distinct CDR3 sequences, 15% to 25% seen once. The starting material was PBMCs, obtained at surgery. The V and J genes are TRBV12-3 or TRBV12-4 and TRBJ1-1; 10 bases fit TRBD1. This sequence was found in a male donor with early-stage non-small cell lung cancer. CDR3 amino acids: CASSLAGSGTGVLNTEAFF. CDR3 nucleotides: TGTGCCAGCAGTTTAGCGGGCTCTGGGACAGGGGTCTTGAACACTGAAGCTTTCTTT.